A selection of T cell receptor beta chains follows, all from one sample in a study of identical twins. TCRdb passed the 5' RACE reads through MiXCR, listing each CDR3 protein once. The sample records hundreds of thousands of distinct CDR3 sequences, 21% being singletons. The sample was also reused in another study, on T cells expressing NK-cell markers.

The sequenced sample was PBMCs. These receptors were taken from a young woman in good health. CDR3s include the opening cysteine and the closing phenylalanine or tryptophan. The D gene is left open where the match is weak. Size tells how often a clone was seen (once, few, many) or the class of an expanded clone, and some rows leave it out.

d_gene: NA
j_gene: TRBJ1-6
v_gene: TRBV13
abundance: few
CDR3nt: TGTGCCAGCAGCGGGGGGTTGAATTCACCCCTCCACTTT
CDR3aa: CASSGGLNSPLHF

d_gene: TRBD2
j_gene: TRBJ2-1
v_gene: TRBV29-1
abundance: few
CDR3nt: TGCAGCGGGGATAGCGGGGACAATGAGCAGTTCTTC
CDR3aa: CSGDSGDNEQFF

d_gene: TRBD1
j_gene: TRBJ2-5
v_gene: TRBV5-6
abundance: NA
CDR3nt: TGTGCCAGCAGCTCCCCGACAGGGTCTGAGACCCAGTACTTC
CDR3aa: CASSSPTGSETQYF

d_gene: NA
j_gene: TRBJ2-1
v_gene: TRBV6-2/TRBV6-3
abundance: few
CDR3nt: TGTGCCAGCAGTTTGAGTGCGGTCTCCTACAATGAGCAGTTCTTC
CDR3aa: CASSLSAVSYNEQFF

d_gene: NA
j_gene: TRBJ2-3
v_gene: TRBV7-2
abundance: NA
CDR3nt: TGTGCCAGCAGCTCCTTCGAGCCAGATACGCAGTATTTT
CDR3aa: CASSSFEPDTQYF

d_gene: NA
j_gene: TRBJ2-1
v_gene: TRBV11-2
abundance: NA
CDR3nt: TGTGCCAGCTTGAAGCTTTATGGGAATGAGCAGTTCTTC
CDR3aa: CASLKLYGNEQFF

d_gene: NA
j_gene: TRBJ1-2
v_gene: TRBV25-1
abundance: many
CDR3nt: TGTGCCAGCAGTGGGAGTGGGAGTGGCTACACCTTC
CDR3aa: CASSGSGSGYTF

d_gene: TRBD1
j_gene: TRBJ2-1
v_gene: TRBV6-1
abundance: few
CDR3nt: TGTGCCAGCAGGGGAACAGGGGCCGCTCAACAGAGCGAGCAGTTCTTC
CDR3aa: CASRGTGAAQQSEQFF

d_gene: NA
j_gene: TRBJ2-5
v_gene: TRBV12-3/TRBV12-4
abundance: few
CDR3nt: TGTGCCAGCAGTTACCTCCTTGGGACTCAAGAGACCCAGTACTTC
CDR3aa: CASSYLLGTQETQYF

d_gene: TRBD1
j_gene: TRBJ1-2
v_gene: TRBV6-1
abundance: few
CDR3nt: TGTGCCAGCAGAAGCCCGACAGGGGCCTATGGCTACACCTTC
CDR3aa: CASRSPTGAYGYTF

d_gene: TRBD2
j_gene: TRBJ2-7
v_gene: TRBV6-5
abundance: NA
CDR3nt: TGTGCCAGCAGTTACTCTAGCGGGAGGCAGGCCTACGAGCAGTACTTC
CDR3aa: CASSYSSGRQAYEQYF

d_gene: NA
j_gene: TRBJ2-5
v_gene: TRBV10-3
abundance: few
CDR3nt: TGTGCCATCAGTTGGGGAGGACAGGAGACCCAGTACTTC
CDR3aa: CAISWGGQETQYF

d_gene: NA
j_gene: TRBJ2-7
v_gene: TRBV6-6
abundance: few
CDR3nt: TGTGCCAGCAGCCGGACAGAGGGCTACGAGCAGTACTTC
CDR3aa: CASSRTEGYEQYF

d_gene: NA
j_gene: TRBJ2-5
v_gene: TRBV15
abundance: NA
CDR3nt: TGTGCCACCAGCAGAGGAAGGGGCGTCCAAGAGTCCCAGTACTTC
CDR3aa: CATSRGRGVQESQYF

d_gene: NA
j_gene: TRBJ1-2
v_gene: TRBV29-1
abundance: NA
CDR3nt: TGCAGCGTTGAAGGCCCGGTCCTACACAGGGACTCAGGGTATGGCTACACCTTC
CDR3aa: CSVEGPVLHRDSGYGYTF

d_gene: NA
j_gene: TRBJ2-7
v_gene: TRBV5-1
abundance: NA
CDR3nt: TGCGCCAGCAGCATGGGGGGACGGAGATACGAGCAGTACTTC
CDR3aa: CASSMGGRRYEQYF

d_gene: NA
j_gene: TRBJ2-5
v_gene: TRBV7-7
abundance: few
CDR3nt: TGTGCCAGCAGCGCGGAACCGAGACCAGAGGGGGAGACCCAGTACTTC
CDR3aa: CASSAEPRPEGETQYF

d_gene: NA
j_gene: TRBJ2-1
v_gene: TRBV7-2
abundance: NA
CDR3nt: TGTGCCAGCAGCTTTAACCGGTACCCGACCGACGAGTTCTTC
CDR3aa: CASSFNRYPTDEFF

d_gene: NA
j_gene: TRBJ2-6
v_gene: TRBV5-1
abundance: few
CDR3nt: TGCGCCAGCAGTGAGGGGAGTGTCTCTGGGGCCAACGTCCTGACTTTC
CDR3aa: CASSEGSVSGANVLTF

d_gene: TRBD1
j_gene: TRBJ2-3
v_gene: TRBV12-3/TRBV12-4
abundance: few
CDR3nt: TGTGCCAGCAGTCCCCGACAGGGAAGGTCAGATACGCAGTATTTT
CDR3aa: CASSPRQGRSDTQYF

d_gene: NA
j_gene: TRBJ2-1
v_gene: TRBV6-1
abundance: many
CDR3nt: TGTGCCAGCAGTCGAGGGGTCTACAATGAGCAGTTCTTC
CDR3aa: CASSRGVYNEQFF

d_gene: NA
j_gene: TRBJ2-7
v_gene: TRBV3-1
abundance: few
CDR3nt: TGTGCCAGCAGCCAAGGAGACAGTGGTAGAACTGGCGAGCAGTACTTC
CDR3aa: CASSQGDSGRTGEQYF

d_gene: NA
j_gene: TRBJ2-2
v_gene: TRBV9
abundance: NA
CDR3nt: TGTGCCAGCACCGTTGCGGGGGCGGAAGCAGGGGAGCTGTTTTTT
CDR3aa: CASTVAGAEAGELFF

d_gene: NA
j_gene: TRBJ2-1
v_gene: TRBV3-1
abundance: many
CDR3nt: TGTGCCAGCAGCCAAGAGGGTCGGGACAATGAGCAGTTCTTC
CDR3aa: CASSQEGRDNEQFF

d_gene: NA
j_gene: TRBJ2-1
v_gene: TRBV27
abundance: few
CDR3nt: TGTGCCAGCAGTGCACCTTCTGGAGGGAGCTCCTACAATGAGCAGTTCTTC
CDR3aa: CASSAPSGGSSYNEQFF

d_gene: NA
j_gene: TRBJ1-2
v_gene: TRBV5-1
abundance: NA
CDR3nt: TGCGCCAGCAGCCCCACGGACATTAACTATGGCTACACCTTC
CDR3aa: CASSPTDINYGYTF

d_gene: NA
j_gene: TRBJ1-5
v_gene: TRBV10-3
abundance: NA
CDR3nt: TGTGCCATCAGTGAGTCCGGGCAGGGAGATCAGCCCCAGCATTTT
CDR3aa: CAISESGQGDQPQHF

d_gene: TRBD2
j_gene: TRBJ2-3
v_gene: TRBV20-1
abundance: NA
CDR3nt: TGCAGTGCCAGACCAGCGGGGGGGCCTAGGCCAGATACGCAGTATTTT
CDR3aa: CSARPAGGPRPDTQYF

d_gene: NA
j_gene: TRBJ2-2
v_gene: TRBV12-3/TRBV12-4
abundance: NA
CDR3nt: TGTGCCAGCAGTTTTGCGAGCTTCACCGGGGAGCTGTTTTTT
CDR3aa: CASSFASFTGELFF

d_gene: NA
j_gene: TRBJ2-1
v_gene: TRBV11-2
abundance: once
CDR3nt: TGTGCCAGCAGCCCGGCCGTAATGGGCAATGAGCAGTTCTTC
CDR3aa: CASSPAVMGNEQFF

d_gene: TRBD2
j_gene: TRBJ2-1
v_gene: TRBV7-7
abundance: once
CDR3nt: TGTGCCAGCAGCTCCGGACTAGCGGGAGATATAACGTACAATGAGCAGTTCTTC
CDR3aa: CASSSGLAGDITYNEQFF

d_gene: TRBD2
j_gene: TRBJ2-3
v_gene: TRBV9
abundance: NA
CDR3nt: TGTGCCAGCAGTCCCTCGGGGAGCGGGGGACCAGATACGCAGTATTTT
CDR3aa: CASSPSGSGGPDTQYF

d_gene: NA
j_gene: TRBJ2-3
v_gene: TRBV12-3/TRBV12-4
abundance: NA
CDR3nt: TGTGCCAGCAGCCCGCAGTATGACGTCGTGACAGATACGCAGTATTTT
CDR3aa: CASSPQYDVVTDTQYF

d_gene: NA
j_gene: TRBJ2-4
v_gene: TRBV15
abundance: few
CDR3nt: TGTGCCACCAGGGGCGGGCAAGCCAAAAACATTCAGTACTTC
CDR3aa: CATRGGQAKNIQYF

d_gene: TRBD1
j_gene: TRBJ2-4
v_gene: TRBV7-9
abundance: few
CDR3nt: TGTGCCAGCAGGAATACAGGGGTAGGGAAAAACATTCAGTACTTC
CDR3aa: CASRNTGVGKNIQYF

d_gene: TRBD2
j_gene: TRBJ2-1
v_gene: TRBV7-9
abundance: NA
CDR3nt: TGTGCCAGCAGCCCCTGGACTAGCGGAAGCTTCAATGAGCAGTTCTTC
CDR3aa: CASSPWTSGSFNEQFF

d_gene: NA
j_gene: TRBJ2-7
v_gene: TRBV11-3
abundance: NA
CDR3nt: TGTGCCAGCAGAATGAGGGGGGGCGAGCAGTACTTC
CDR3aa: CASRMRGGEQYF

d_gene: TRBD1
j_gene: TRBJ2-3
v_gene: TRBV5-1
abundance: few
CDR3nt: TGCGCCAGCAGCTTGTCGGACAGGGGAGTCACAGATACGCAGTATTTT
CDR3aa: CASSLSDRGVTDTQYF

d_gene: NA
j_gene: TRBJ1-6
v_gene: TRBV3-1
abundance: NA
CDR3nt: TGTGCCAGCAGCCAAGGGGGTAATAATTCACCCCTCCACTTT
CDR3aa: CASSQGGNNSPLHF

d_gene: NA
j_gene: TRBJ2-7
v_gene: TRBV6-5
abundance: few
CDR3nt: TGTGCCAGCAGTTACAAAGGGCTAGCCGGTAACTACGAGCAGTACTTC
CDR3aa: CASSYKGLAGNYEQYF

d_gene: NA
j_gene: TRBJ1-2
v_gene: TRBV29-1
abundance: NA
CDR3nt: TGCAGCGTTGAAGACGTTCAGCCTACTAACTATGGCTACACCTTC
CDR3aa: CSVEDVQPTNYGYTF

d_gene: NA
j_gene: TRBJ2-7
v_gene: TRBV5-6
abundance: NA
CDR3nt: TGTGCCAGGGGCCCCGGGCCAGGGACTGGCGAGCAGTACTTC
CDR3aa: CARGPGPGTGEQYF

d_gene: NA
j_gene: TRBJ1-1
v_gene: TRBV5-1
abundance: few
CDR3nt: TGCGCCAGCAGCTTCCTCGGGGGCGCTGAAGCTTTCTTT
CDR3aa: CASSFLGGAEAFF

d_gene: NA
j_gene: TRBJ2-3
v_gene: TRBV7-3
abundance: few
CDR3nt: TGTGCCAGCAGCTTACATGGGGGTACCGCAGATACGCAGTATTTT
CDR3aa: CASSLHGGTADTQYF

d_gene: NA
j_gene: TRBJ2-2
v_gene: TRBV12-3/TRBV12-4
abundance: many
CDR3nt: TGTGCCAGCAGGAGTTACACCGGGGAGCTGTTTTTT
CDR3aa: CASRSYTGELFF

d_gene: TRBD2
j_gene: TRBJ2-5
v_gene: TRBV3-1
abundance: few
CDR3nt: TGTGCCAGCAGGAGAGGGGTAGCGGGAGGTGAGACCCAGTACTTC
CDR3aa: CASRRGVAGGETQYF

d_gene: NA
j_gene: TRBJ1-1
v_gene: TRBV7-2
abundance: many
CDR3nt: TGTGCCAGCAGCTTAGATCAGGGAGGCACTGAAGCTTTCTTT
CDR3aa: CASSLDQGGTEAFF

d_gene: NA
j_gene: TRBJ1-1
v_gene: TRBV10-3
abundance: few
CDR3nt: TGTGCCATTGGGTACGGACTTATCGAAGCTTTCTTT
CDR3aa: CAIGYGLIEAFF

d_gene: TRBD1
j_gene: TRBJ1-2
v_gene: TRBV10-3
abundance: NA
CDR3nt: TGTGCCATCAGGGGGGACAGGGGCCTGTATGGCTACACCTTC
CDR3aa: CAIRGDRGLYGYTF

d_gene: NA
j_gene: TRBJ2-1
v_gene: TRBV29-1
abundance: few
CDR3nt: TGCAGCGTTGAAGAGAGGGAGAGTAACAATGAGCAGTTCTTC
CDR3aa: CSVEERESNNEQFF

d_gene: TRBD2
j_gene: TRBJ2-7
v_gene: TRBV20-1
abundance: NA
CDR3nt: TGCAGTGCCAAAGGACTAGCGGGAGTTTTAATAGGCGAGCAGTACTTC
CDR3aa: CSAKGLAGVLIGEQYF

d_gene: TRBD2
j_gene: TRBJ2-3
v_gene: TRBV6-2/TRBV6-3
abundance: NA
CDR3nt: TGTGCCAGCAGTTACCGGACTAGCGCTGTAGGGGGAGATACGCAGTATTTT
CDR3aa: CASSYRTSAVGGDTQYF

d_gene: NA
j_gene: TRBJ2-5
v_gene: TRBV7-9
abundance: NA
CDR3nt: TGTGCCAGCAGCTTAGAAGCGGGCGCGTTCCAAGAGACCCAGTACTTC
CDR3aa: CASSLEAGAFQETQYF

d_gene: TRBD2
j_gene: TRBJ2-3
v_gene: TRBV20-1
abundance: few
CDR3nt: TGCAGTGCTAGCCAGCGGGGGGGCATGGATACGCAGTATTTT
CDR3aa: CSASQRGGMDTQYF

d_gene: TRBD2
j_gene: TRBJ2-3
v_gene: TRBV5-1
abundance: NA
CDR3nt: TGCGCCAGCAGTTTCGGGACTAGCGGGGGGGCAGATACGCAGTATTTT
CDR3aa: CASSFGTSGGADTQYF